The clone carrying this TCR beta chain showed up just a few times. Its matching antigen is unknown. Sequencing relied on a cDNA template that was reverse transcribed from extracted RNA. The table came from immunoSEQ multiplex PCR; TCRdb's copy has only in-frame clones and leaves some out. The sample yields 90,000 to 150,000 clones, 58% seen once. Germline CDR1 SQVTM, CDR2 ANQGSEA. The CDR3 length is 14 residues. V lost 0 bases and J 5 bases, leaving 13 bases between the germline ends. The treatment was: oral pan-JAK inhibitor, 5-10 mg twice daily. This sample is drawn from a study of CD8+ T cells in alopecia areata. Overall study: Scalp area affected, as a percentage, set the severity score of treated patients. Regarding the study as a whole: Mice showed clearer TCR sharing than patients did, a gap that was possibly HLA-related.

This TCR came from a human donor with alopecia areata. The sequencing used CD8+ T cells sorted from blood, collected at week 4, from a patient treated with tofacitinib. The rearrangement uses TRBV29-1 and TRBJ2-5; D call uncertain. CDR3 bases: TGCAGCGTTGAAGATAAGTGGAGAAGGGAGACCCAGTACTTC. Its protein is CSVEDKWRRETQYF.